The following is a T cell receptor beta chain sequence with its context. Negative isolation was used for CD8+ and CD4+ T cells, and FACS enrichment was applied to TEMRA cells. The RNA input was roughly 0.45 to 1 ug, and it was reverse transcribed with random hexamers. The authors amplified TCR beta CDR3 across 54 Vbeta and 13 Jbeta using immunoSEQ multiplex PCR. MiXCR, applied by TCRdb to the immunoSEQ multiplex PCR reads, yields one record per CDR3 protein. Among about 140,000 distinct CDR3 sequences, 95% were seen once, and the ten largest hold about 0.15%. There are 16 residues in the CDR3. The V segment lost 0 bases and the J segment 12 bases; nucleotides outside the gene matches: 14. Per germline, CDR1 DFQATT and CDR2 SNEGSKA (reference sequence). This record comes from a study of CD8 T cells in Susac syndrome. Study-level information: At the time of blood draw, patients with Susac syndrome were therapy-naive, receiving corticosteroids, or receiving intravenous immunoglobulin alone.

This receptor was taken from a human donor with Susac syndrome. The chain is built from TRBV20-1 and TRBJ1-6, with 7 nucleotides matching TRBD1. Sequenced sample: CD4+ T cells from PBMCs. The chain's CDR3 is CSARDLTGRARGPLHF. The CDR3 DNA sequence: TGCAGTGCTAGAGATCTGACAGGGCGTGCCCGGGGACCCCTCCACTTT.